These 28 T cell receptor beta chains share one sample of origin, sequenced in a study of shared clonotypes between healthy human individuals. Profiling relied on immunoSEQ multiplex PCR, and the TCRdb table lists in-frame clones only, not all of them. The profile covers 1,400,000 or so clones, with about 98.5% appearing a single time and approximately 0.4% taken by the ten largest. The material sequenced was naive CD4+ T cells sorted from blood. Subset here: CD45RA+ positively selected. Source of these receptors: a young man in good health.

The chain links TRBV28 to TRBJ2-7; D gene uncertain. V lost 3 bases and J lost 4, with 13 bases in between. Germline lookup yields CDR1 MDHEN and CDR2 SYDVKM. This CDR3 has 14 residues. CDR3 region: CASSFTEVRYEQYF. CDR3 bases: TGTGCCAGCAGTTTCACAGAGGTACGATACGAGCAGTACTTC.

This clone has just one count. The J gene is TRBJ1-2, the V gene TRBV2; D is unclear. Germline values: CDR1 SNHLY, CDR2 FYNNEI. The CDR3 extends over 14 amino acids. The V gene lost 4 bases and the J gene lost 5 bases, with 14 bases spanning the gap. The CDR3 is CASSVKETEYGYTF. CDR3 bases: TGTGCCAGCAGTGTCAAGGAGACCGAGTATGGCTACACCTTC.

This chain links TRBV6-5 with TRBJ2-7; tentatively, D is TRBD1 (6 bases). The CDR3 contains 12 residues. CDR1 and CDR2 from the germline V gene are MNHEY and SVGAGI. V lost 5 bases and J 6 bases, leaving 11 bases between the germline ends. The CDR3 nucleotides read TGTGCCAGCAGTCTTATGGGGGCCGAGCAGTACTTC. Translated: CASSLMGAEQYF.

The chain combines TRBV4-3 with TRBJ2-4; TRBD1 aligns across 10 bases. The CDR3 is 17 amino acids. V was pared by 0 bases and J by 6 bases, with 8 bases of the junction left unmatched. Germline loops: CDR1 LGHNA, CDR2 YSLEER. CDR3 nucleotides: TGCGCCAGCAGCCAAGACGCTCGGACAGGGGGAGTAAACATTCAGTACTTC. Amino acids: CASSQDARTGGVNIQYF.

V gene TRBV19 combines with J gene TRBJ2-7; the D gene is possibly TRBD1 (6 bases). The CDR3 sequence is 12 residues long. Per the germline V gene, CDR1 is LNHDA and CDR2 is SQIVND (reference sequence). The V end was cut by 5 bases, the J end by 6 bases, with 11 bases between. Here the CDR3 DNA reads TGTGCCAGTAGTCCAACAGGGCTCGAGCAGTACTTC. Protein sequence: CASSPTGLEQYF.

With respect to this clone: The same CDR3 can be traced to other DNA sequences in this sample. The chain links TRBV2 to TRBJ2-5; unclear D gene. This CDR3 region has 11 residues. CDR1 is SNHLY and CDR2 is FYNNEI in the germline V gene. Trimming removed 4 bases from V and 5 bases from J, with 5 bases in between. The CDR3 DNA reads as TGTGCCAGCAGTGCATCGGAGACCCAGTACTTC. Translation: CASSASETQYF. The whole variable domain, filled in from reference TRBV2 and TRBJ2-5, reads EPEVTQTPSHQVTQMGQEVILRCVPISNHLYFYWYRQILGQKVEFLVSFYNNEISEKSEIFDDQFSVERPDGSNFTLKIRSTKLEDSAMYFCASSASETQYFGPGTRLLVL.

The V call is TRBV28, the J call TRBJ2-5; 10 bases map to TRBD2. The CDR3 totals 14 residues. Germline CDR1 reads MDHEN; CDR2 reads SYDVKM. V trimming: 6 bases; J trimming: 6 bases; junction bases outside the gene matches: 7. This CDR3 is CASSPLAGVKTQYF. DNA of the CDR3: TGTGCCAGCAGCCCTCTAGCGGGAGTGAAGACCCAGTACTTC.

This clone was counted a single time. The sample has other DNA sequences that encode this CDR3 too. CDR3 in DNA: TGTGCCACCAGCAGAGGGGTGCAAGAGACCCAGTACTTC. This translates into CATSRGVQETQYF. V usage is TRBV15 and J usage is TRBJ2-5; D gene ambiguous. CDR1 and CDR2 from the germline V gene are LNHNV and YYDKDF (reference sequence). Trimming pared 1 base from V and 2 bases from J, leaving 5 bases between. The CDR3 is 13 residues long.

This chain connects TRBV20-1 to TRBJ2-2; D not resolved. Germline loops: CDR1 DFQATT, CDR2 SNEGSKA (reference sequence). Trimming stripped 6 bases from V and 5 bases from J, with 7 bases between. The CDR3 is 11 amino acids. The CDR3: CSALFTGELFF. The CDR3 region has the DNA TGCAGTGCGTTGTTTACCGGGGAGCTGTTTTTT.

CDR3 in amino acids: CASSLPHGTSGSDEQFF. CDR3 in DNA: TGTGCCAGCAGCTTGCCCCACGGGACTAGCGGGAGTGATGAGCAGTTCTTC. The V and J genes are TRBV7-2 and TRBJ2-1; TRBD2 agrees at 14 bases. This CDR3 is 17 amino acids long. Germline V gives CDR1 SGHTA, CDR2 FQGNSA. J lost 8 bases, V lost 3 bases, and 9 bases had no gene match.

The chain couples TRBV29-1 to TRBJ2-1; no clear D. Trimming stripped 7 bases from V and 6 bases from J, with 10 bases between. The germline V gene encodes CDR1 SQVTM and CDR2 ANQGSEA. The CDR3 contains 11 residues. The CDR3 protein is CSGKITNEQFF. CDR3 nucleotides: TGCAGCGGAAAGATAACCAATGAGCAGTTCTTC.

The rearrangement links TRBV28 to TRBJ1-5; D gene ambiguous. Germline V CDR1 and CDR2: MDHEN, SYDVKM. The CDR3 contains 12 residues. V was pared by 1 base and J by 7 bases, with 5 bases between. The CDR3 loop reads CASSLSSQPQHF. CDR3 nucleotides: TGTGCCAGCAGTTTATCGAGCCAGCCCCAGCATTTT.

The CDR3 sequence is CASSQEGSGDYEQFF. In nucleotides, the CDR3 is TGTGCCAGCAGCCAAGAAGGGTCAGGGGACTATGAGCAGTTCTTC. J is TRBJ2-1 and V is TRBV14, with D perhaps being TRBD1 or TRBD2 (6 bases each). Germline assignment: CDR1 SGHDN and CDR2 FVKESK. The CDR3 length is 15 residues. V was pared by 0 bases and J by 8 bases, with 14 bases between.

The chain employs TRBV5-1 and TRBJ2-7; D might be TRBD1 (5 bases). Germline CDR1 reads SGHRS; CDR2 reads YFSETQ. This CDR3 is built from 13 residues. The ends were cut back, 4 bases at V and 7 bases at J, with 15 bases in the middle. The CDR3 spells CASSPKLGDEQYF. CDR3 in DNA: TGCGCCAGCAGCCCCAAGTTAGGGGATGAGCAGTACTTC. The full variable domain, completed using reference TRBV5-1 and TRBJ2-7, is KAGVTQTPRYLIKTRGQQVTLSCSPISGHRSVSWYQQTPGQGLQFLFEYFSETQRNKGNFPGRFSGRQFSNSRSEMNVSTLELGDSALYLCASSPKLGDEQYFGPGTRLTVT.

DNA of the CDR3: TGTGCCAGCAGCTTAGGAGTTACCGATACGCAGTATTTT. Protein product: CASSLGVTDTQYF. The chain joins TRBV11-3 to TRBJ2-3; no definite D call. Germline V CDR1 and CDR2: SGHNT, YENEEA. The CDR3 has 13 residues. V dropped 1 base and J dropped 6 bases, with 8 bases sitting between them.

The J gene is TRBJ2-2, the V gene TRBV28; TRBD1 might be the D (5 bases). This CDR3 is 13 amino acids long. CDR1 is MDHEN, CDR2 SYDVKM, per germline. V lost 5 bases to trimming and J lost 6 bases, with 10 bases between them. CDR3 in amino acids: CASSPLGPGELFF. The CDR3 DNA follows: TGTGCCAGCAGTCCGTTGGGGCCCGGGGAGCTGTTTTTT.

This chain links TRBV28 with TRBJ1-1; 11 nucleotides line up with TRBD1. Germline V gene lookup returns CDR1 MDHEN and CDR2 SYDVKM. V was clipped by 10 bases and J by 4 bases; unmatched bases: 11. The CDR3 is 15 residues long. This CDR3 reads CATTSKGQGGTEAFF. The CDR3 DNA sequence: TGTGCCACCACCTCCAAGGGACAGGGGGGCACTGAAGCTTTCTTT.

In its sample, this clone was seen once. CDR3 region: CASTIGTTNEQFF. The CDR3 DNA is TGTGCCAGCACTATAGGGACTACAAATGAGCAGTTCTTC. V is TRBV2 and J is TRBJ2-1, with 7 bases lining up with TRBD2. J gave up 7 bases and V 7 bases, and 7 bases lay outside the gene matches. The CDR3 is 13 amino acids. Germline values: CDR1 SNHLY, CDR2 FYNNEI.

This chain joins TRBV10-3 and TRBJ1-1; no reliable D call. Germline V gene lookup returns CDR1 ENHRY and CDR2 SYGVKD. The CDR3 runs to 11 residues. With 10 bases removed from V and 7 bases from J, the gap between germline ends came to 13 bases. CDR3 sequence: CATSVGNEAFF. The CDR3, as DNA: TGTGCCACCTCAGTAGGGAATGAAGCTTTCTTT.

This chain links TRBV11-2 with TRBJ2-5; D uncertain. V was shortened by 0 bases and J by 0 bases, with 14 bases between the two germline ends. CDR3 length: 17 amino acids. Germline V CDR1 and CDR2: SGHAT, FQNNGV. The CDR3 reads CASSLDPIARYQETQYF. The DNA for the CDR3 is TGTGCCAGCAGCTTAGATCCTATAGCTAGGTACCAAGAGACCCAGTACTTC.

The chain links TRBV9 to TRBJ2-1; perhaps TRBD1 as D (6 bases). The V end was cut by 0 bases, the J end by 0 bases, with 13 bases between. From germline, CDR1 is SGDLS and CDR2 YYNGEE. The CDR3 has 17 amino acids. CDR3 protein: CASSVAPQGYSYNEQFF. The CDR3 DNA reads TGTGCCAGCAGCGTAGCCCCACAGGGCTACTCCTACAATGAGCAGTTCTTC. Using reference TRBV9 and TRBJ2-1 for the parts outside the CDR3, the full variable domain is DSGVTQTPKHLITATGQRVTLRCSPRSGDLSVYWYQQSLDQGLQFLIQYYNGEERAKGNILERFSAQQFPDLHSELNLSSLELGDSALYFCASSVAPQGYSYNEQFFGPGTRLTVL.

Worth noting for this clone: This sample also contains other DNA sequences that code for the same CDR3. The chain is built from TRBV5-4 and TRBJ2-3; 9 bases agree with TRBD1. Trimming cost V 7 bases and J 3 bases; bases outside gene matches: 3. Germline V gene data show CDR1 as SGHNT and CDR2 as YYREEE (reference sequence). This CDR3 has 13 amino acids. Here the CDR3 DNA reads TGTGCCAGCTCCGGGACAGGGACAGATACGCAGTATTTT. This translates into CASSGTGTDTQYF.

The J gene is TRBJ2-1, the V gene TRBV9, with D possibly matching TRBD2 (5 bases). V gave up 4 bases and J gave up 2 bases, with 16 bases separating them. Germline V gene lookup returns CDR1 SGDLS and CDR2 YYNGEE. The CDR3 runs 16 residues. CDR3 bases: TGTGCCAGCAGCCGAATACGGGGAACCACCTACAATGAGCAGTTCTTC. Its protein product is CASSRIRGTTYNEQFF.

The V gene is TRBV28, the J gene TRBJ2-7, with 7 bases lining up with TRBD1. This CDR3 contains 17 residues. With 7 bases clipped from V and 0 bases from J, the junction kept 15 bases outside the gene matches. The germline gives CDR1 MDHEN, CDR2 SYDVKM. The CDR3 spells CASIKGGTISSSYEQYF. The DNA of the CDR3 is TGTGCCAGCATAAAAGGGGGCACCATATCCTCCTCCTACGAGCAGTACTTC.

V and J are TRBV5-1 and TRBJ1-3; the match to TRBD1 covers 9 bases. The CDR3 is 15 amino acids. The ends lost 0 bases at V and 4 bases at J; junction bases unmatched: 2. Germline loops: CDR1 SGHRS, CDR2 YFSETQ. The DNA for the CDR3 is TGCGCCAGCAGCTTGGCGGGGACAGGGGGAAACACCATATATTTT. This translates into CASSLAGTGGNTIYF.

With regard to this clone: This same CDR3 is encoded by further DNA sequences in the sample. The V gene is TRBV5-1, the J gene TRBJ2-3; no clear D gene. This CDR3 comprises 15 residues. Germline V gene data show CDR1 as SGHRS and CDR2 as YFSETQ. Trimming left V 0 bases short and J 1 base short, with 9 bases between. CDR3 nucleotides: TGCGCCAGCAGCTTGGGGGGTATCGGCACAGATACGCAGTATTTT. It specifies CASSLGGIGTDTQYF. Drawing the rest from reference TRBV5-1 and TRBJ2-3, the complete variable domain is KAGVTQTPRYLIKTRGQQVTLSCSPISGHRSVSWYQQTPGQGLQFLFEYFSETQRNKGNFPGRFSGRQFSNSRSEMNVSTLELGDSALYLCASSLGGIGTDTQYFGPGTRLTVL.

The J gene is TRBJ1-4, the V gene TRBV5-1; no clear D. Per germline, CDR1 SGHRS and CDR2 YFSETQ. This CDR3 has 11 residues. V lost 4 bases and J lost 5, with 3 bases in between. CDR3 bases: TGCGCCAGCAGCGTAAATGAAAAACTGTTTTTT. It codes for CASSVNEKLFF. Full variable domain (missing parts from reference TRBV5-1 and TRBJ1-4): KAGVTQTPRYLIKTRGQQVTLSCSPISGHRSVSWYQQTPGQGLQFLFEYFSETQRNKGNFPGRFSGRQFSNSRSEMNVSTLELGDSALYLCASSVNEKLFFGSGTQLSVL.

This chain uses TRBV10-3 with TRBJ2-1; possibly TRBD2 for D (6 bases). This CDR3 comprises 14 residues. Germline-derived CDR1 and CDR2 are ENHRY and SYGVKD. The V end was cut by 5 bases, the J end by 7 bases, with 15 bases between. DNA for the CDR3: TGTGCCATCAGTTTCGGGAGTGTGACGAATGAGCAGTTCTTC. Encoded protein: CAISFGSVTNEQFF.